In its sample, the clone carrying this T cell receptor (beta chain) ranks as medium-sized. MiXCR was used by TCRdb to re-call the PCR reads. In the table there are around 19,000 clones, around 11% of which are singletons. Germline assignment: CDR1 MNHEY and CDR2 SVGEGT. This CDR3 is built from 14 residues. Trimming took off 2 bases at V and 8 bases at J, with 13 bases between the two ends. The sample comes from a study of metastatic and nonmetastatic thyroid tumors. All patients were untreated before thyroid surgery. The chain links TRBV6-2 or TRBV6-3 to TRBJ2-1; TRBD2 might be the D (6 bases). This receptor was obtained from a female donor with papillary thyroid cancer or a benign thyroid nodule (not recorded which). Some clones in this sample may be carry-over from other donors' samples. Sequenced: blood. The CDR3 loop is CASSYPTSWDEQFF. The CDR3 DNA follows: TGTGCCAGCAGTTACCCTACTAGCTGGGATGAGCAGTTCTTC.